This TCR beta chain was sequenced during a study of CD8+ T cells in alopecia areata (dated by TCRdb to the late 2010s). About the investigation overall: Treated patients were enrolled in an open-label pilot trial of oral tofacitinib, 5 to 10 mg twice daily, for moderate-to-severe alopecia areata. Clonality in the scalp was compared among normal scalp (n=4), patchy alopecia areata scalp (n=8), and alopecia totalis/universalis scalp (n=8). Tofacitinib-treated patients had biopsies at baseline and at 4 and 24 weeks of treatment, with a later scalp biopsy in several patients. To study T cell clonal expansion in alopecia areata, the researchers applied high-throughput TCRbeta sequencing to both the C3H/HeJ mouse model and human patients. Disease severity in treated patients was measured with the SALT score, which quantifies the percentage of affected scalp surface area. Human TCRbeta sequencing covered scalp tissue and sorted CD4+ and CD8+ peripheral blood T cells from patchy and totalis/universalis alopecia areata patients and healthy controls. Tofacitinib was administered for 6 to 18 months, and 6 months of follow-up off drug were then conducted to assess delayed response and recurrence. RNA was extracted with the PAXgene miRNA kit for fixed scalp, the miRNeasy kit for PBMCs, and the RNeasy kit for mouse skin. TCRbeta CDR3 regions were amplified by immunoSEQ multiplex PCR using 35 Vbeta forward and 13 Jbeta reverse primers.

The time point label corresponds to: around 28 days on oral tofacitinib. The sample's treatment or condition label, in plain terms: oral pan-JAK inhibitor, 5-10 mg twice daily. Lesional scalp punch biopsies and peripheral blood were collected from alopecia areata patients. After PBMCs were isolated by density centrifugation and stained for CD3, CD4 and CD8, a FACSAria was used to sort CD4+ and CD8+ T cells. Comments on this clone: Its antigen is still unknown. No much larger clone exists at a distance of one base, and base qualities are not known.

Trimming costs V 7 bases and J 8 bases, and their ends lie 17 bases apart. The CDR3 has 13 amino acids, counting the end cysteine and phenylalanine. Only the CDR3 part of the read is kept: 39 bases, read in frame from the first base. Results and caveats for the whole study, not just this receptor: Because the treated cohort was small and included a single nonresponder, larger studies are needed to assess links between baseline CD8+ expansion and response. Many expanded lesional clones were found to persist in scalp and blood during tofacitinib treatment, and relapse after treatment cessation may be partly explained by this persistence. Shared TCR sequences between patients were less evident than in mice, which may be partly attributable to HLA diversity in the patient population. With tofacitinib, both scalp clonality and the number of expanded CD8+ clones among the top 100 scalp clones went down significantly. Higher clonality and more expanded CD8+ clones were observed in lesional scalp than in normal scalp, particularly in alopecia totalis/universalis, a finding suggestive of antigenic drive. Unlike mouse skin, which is dominated by gammadelta T cells, normal human skin has resident alphabeta T cells that are also sequenced, and this complicates analysis of the scalp TCR repertoire.

Receptor amplification or capture employed the immunoSEQ multiplex PCR assay. To provide template for TCR sequencing, every sample had RNA extracted and reverse transcribed into cDNA. SuperScript III was used for first-strand cDNA synthesis, primed with a 2:1 mix of oligo-dT and random hexamers. A synthetic immune receptor repertoire was used to gauge amplification bias, and whatever bias remained was removed computationally. In the authors' own workflow: After raw reads were preprocessed to remove errors, the CDR3 was defined following IMGT conventions as running from the conserved cysteine to phenylalanine. To get clonality, Shannon entropy was normalized by log2 of the number of productive unique TCRs and the result was subtracted from 1. Scalp TCRbeta sequences were cross-referenced with sorted blood CD4 and CD8 repertoires so that the CD4 or CD8 identity of scalp clones could be inferred. TCRdb carries this immuneACCESS record with in-frame sequences only. Its versions omit some clonotypes, under half of them owing to an unresolved V gene in the studies checked, with the rest unexplained. V, J and clone size are taken as reported in that table, and D and trimming were inferred from the DNA itself. In all, the sample holds 130,000 to 150,000 clones, and 80% to 90% of those were seen once. 25% of the sample rests with the top ten.

The rearranged chain carries TRBV23-1 and TRBJ1-2, with the D gene uncertain. TRBV23-1 is an ORF, and what it does is uncertain. The sequencing used CD8+ T cells sorted from blood, collected at week 4, from a patient treated with tofacitinib. The source is a human donor with alopecia areata. The nucleotide sequence is given as TGCGCCAGCACCGGATTTCTAAGGAGAGGCTACACCTTC. The resulting protein is CASTGFLRRGYTF.